Sequencing of this TCR beta chain was carried out in a study of cytomegalovirus exposure and HLA in healthy donors. Primers included in the PCR were 60 Vbeta and 13 Jbeta primers. The assay was immunoSEQ multiplex PCR, and TCRdb's table has in-frame clones only and misses some. The profile shows approximately 190,000 clones, 87% of them singletons. The CDR3 is 16 amino acids. Sequenced input: PBMCs. The TCR was taken from a man aged 25 to 45 in good health and CMV-seronegative. This rearrangement joins TRBV21-1 to TRBJ2-3; TRBD2 is the table's D call and was not checked against the DNA. TRBV21-1 is reported as a pseudogene. Here the CDR3 DNA reads TGTGCCAGCAGCAAAGCAAATGGCGGGAGTTGTGATACGCAGTATTTT. Encoded protein: CASSKANGGSCDTQYF.